Presented here are 17 T cell receptor beta chains from one specimen sequenced in a study of human T cells and chemical hapten exposure. Unfractionated whole blood served as the source for total RNA extraction. MiXCR was run by TCRdb on the 5' RACE reads, yielding one entry per CDR3 protein. The table has 130,000 or so distinct CDR3 sequences, about 4% seen once. Every receptor here comes from a female donor in good health.

This clonotype was observed at least ten times. The chain couples TRBV28 to TRBJ1-1; no reliable D call. Trimming took off 5 bases at V and 5 bases at J, with 9 bases between the two ends. Germline V gene lookup returns CDR1 MDHEN and CDR2 SYDVKM. The CDR3 sequence is 12 residues long. The CDR3 reads CASSEVSTEAFF. The CDR3 bases are TGTGCCAGCAGTGAGGTATCAACTGAAGCTTTCTTT.

This clonotype was counted only a few times. At one boundary the junction diverges from the germline segment, which might be a read error. This chain links TRBV5-1 with TRBJ2-7; no definite D call. This CDR3 region has 14 residues. Per germline, CDR1 SGHRS and CDR2 YFSETQ. The CDR3 is CASSLDPASDEQYF. The CDR3 bases are TGCGCCAGCAGCTTGGACCCAGCCTCCGACGAGCAGTACTTC.

This clonotype has just a few counts. CDR3 amino acids: CASSPELVHSPNEQFF. The CDR3 DNA is TGTGCCAGCAGCCCCGAACTAGTCCATTCTCCAAATGAGCAGTTCTTC. This chain uses TRBV7-8 with TRBJ2-1, with D possibly TRBD2 on 5 matching bases. Germline V gene data show CDR1 as SGHVS and CDR2 as FQNEAQ. The CDR3 has 16 residues. V was shortened by 5 bases and J by 7 bases, with 21 bases between the two germline ends.

At least ten counts were recorded for this clonotype. This rearrangement joins TRBV4-3 to TRBJ1-2; no reliable D call. Germline-derived CDR1 and CDR2 are LGHNA and YSLEER. CDR3 length: 15 amino acids. Trimming stripped 1 base from V and 5 bases from J, with 14 bases between. The CDR3 region is CASSQVRGGGYGYTF. DNA of the CDR3: TGCGCCAGCAGCCAAGTTCGGGGTGGAGGGTATGGCTACACCTTC.

The CDR3 DNA follows: TGCAGCGTATTGGAGGATGGCTACACCTTC. Its protein is CSVLEDGYTF. The chain employs TRBV29-1 and TRBJ1-2; D is uncertain. Germline V gives CDR1 SQVTM, CDR2 ANQGSEA. Trimming cost V 6 bases and J 6 bases, with 8 bases left between them. The length of the CDR3 is 10 residues.

This clonotype was recorded at least ten times. The chain has TRBV5-5 and TRBJ2-6; D is undetermined. This CDR3 comprises 16 residues. Germline values: CDR1 SGHKS, CDR2 YYEKEE (reference sequence). V was pared by 3 bases and J by 0 bases, with 10 bases between. In nucleotides, the CDR3 is TGTGCCAGCAGCTCGTTACCTAGCTCTGGGGCCAACGTCCTGACTTTC. Amino acid sequence: CASSSLPSSGANVLTF.

This clonotype was counted many times. V is TRBV6-5 and J is TRBJ2-3; D perhaps matches TRBD2 (6 bases). V was cut by 1 base and J by 0 bases, with 11 bases left in between. The CDR3 sequence is 16 residues long. The germline gives CDR1 MNHEY, CDR2 SVGAGI. The CDR3 loop is CASSYLPGVSTDTQYF. CDR3 bases: TGTGCCAGCAGTTACTTGCCGGGAGTAAGCACAGATACGCAGTATTTT.

This clonotype is deemed medium-sized. The rearrangement uses TRBV28 and TRBJ2-3, with 8 bases that match TRBD2. The CDR3 totals 15 residues. Germline V CDR1 and CDR2: MDHEN, SYDVKM. J lost 2 bases, V lost 2 bases, and 3 bases had no gene match. The CDR3 spells CASSLAGGHTDTQYF. Here the CDR3 DNA reads TGTGCCAGCAGTTTAGCGGGGGGACACACAGATACGCAGTATTTT.

This clonotype was observed many times. The V and J genes are TRBV29-1 and TRBJ2-1; 10 bases are a match to TRBD1. Losses at the gene ends were 6 bases for V and 4 bases for J; bases not matched to a gene: 9. The CDR3 is 15 amino acids. Germline V gene data show CDR1 as SQVTM and CDR2 as ANQGSEA. The CDR3 nucleotides are TGCAGCGTCGCCTCTGGGACAGGGGATTACAATGAGCAGTTCTTC. As protein: CSVASGTGDYNEQFF.

This clonotype showed up many times. The chain uses TRBV10-3 and TRBJ2-3; 8 nucleotides line up with TRBD1. Germline CDR1 is ENHRY and CDR2 is SYGVKD. Losses at the gene ends were 8 bases for V and 0 bases for J; bases not matched to a gene: 1. There are 13 residues in the CDR3. CDR3 amino acids: CAIRTGSTDTQYF. In nucleotides, the CDR3 is TGTGCCATCCGGACAGGGAGCACAGATACGCAGTATTTT.

This clonotype was recorded many times. V is TRBV10-3 and J is TRBJ2-7; D is ambiguous. The CDR3 runs to 11 residues. Germline CDR1 is ENHRY and CDR2 is SYGVKD. The ends were cut back, 3 bases at V and 6 bases at J, with 6 bases in the middle. Here the CDR3 reads CAISDATEQYF. The CDR3 nucleotides are TGTGCCATCAGTGATGCGACCGAGCAGTACTTC.

This chain joins TRBV5-6 and TRBJ2-1; D remains unclear. Germline loops: CDR1 SGHDT, CDR2 YYEEEE. V shed 2 bases and J shed 7 bases, with 13 bases lying between them. This CDR3 comprises 14 residues. CDR3 bases: TGTGCCAGCAGCTTCAGAGGACGTATGAATGAGCAGTTCTTC. It encodes CASSFRGRMNEQFF.

The sample holds many counts of this clonotype. J is TRBJ1-1 and V is TRBV2; a possible D gene is TRBD1 (6 bases). CDR3 length: 15 amino acids. With 2 bases removed from V and 2 bases from J, the gap between germline ends came to 12 bases. CDR1 and CDR2 (germline): SNHLY, FYNNEI. The CDR3 nucleotides read TGTGCCAGCAGTGAATCACAGGGATCAAACACTGAAGCTTTCTTT. Encoded protein: CASSESQGSNTEAFF.

The sample holds many counts of this clonotype. The chain is built from TRBV6-2 or TRBV6-3 and TRBJ1-4; D uncertain. The CDR3 consists of 13 residues. Germline V gene lookup returns CDR1 MNHEY and CDR2 SVGEGT. Trimming took 2 bases from V and 6 from J, leaving 7 bases between them. CDR3 bases: TGTGCCAGCAGTTACGGGTGGGATGAAAAACTGTTTTTT. Translation gives CASSYGWDEKLFF.

This clonotype was observed at least ten times. This chain links TRBV7-6 with TRBJ2-5; possible D gene TRBD1, 5 bases. The CDR3 extends over 13 amino acids. In germline, CDR1 is SGHVS, CDR2 FNYEAQ. V was pared by 8 bases and J by 7 bases, with 17 bases between. For the CDR3, the DNA is TGTGCCAGCGGGAAAAGCAGGGTCGGGACCCAGTACTTC. It specifies CASGKSRVGTQYF.

Many counts were recorded for this clonotype. The rearrangement uses TRBV12-3 or TRBV12-4 and TRBJ2-3; TRBD2 agrees at 8 bases. This CDR3 contains 15 residues. V lost 6 bases, J lost 4 bases, and 9 bases stayed unmatched. DNA of the CDR3: TGTGCCAGCAGCCCGACTAGCGCTAAGGCAGATACGCAGTATTTT. This encodes CASSPTSAKADTQYF.

The table lists this clonotype with many counts. This chain links TRBV10-3 with TRBJ1-2, with D tentatively TRBD1 (6 bases). The V end lost 0 bases, the J end lost 3 bases, and 8 bases lay between the germline ends. Germline-derived CDR1 and CDR2 are ENHRY and SYGVKD. The CDR3 length is 14 residues. In nucleotides, the CDR3 is TGTGCCATCAGTGAGTCGGACAGACACTATGGCTACACCTTC. This codes for CAISESDRHYGYTF.